Listed below are T cell receptor beta chains from one sample, sequenced in a study of blood T cell repertoires in COVID-19. TCRdb's table, derived via immunoSEQ multiplex PCR, lists solely in-frame clones and lacks some. The data show fewer than 130,000 clones, with 85% to 90% seen just once and 32% held by the top ten. The sequenced sample consisted of peripheral blood. The receptors come from a woman at least 80 years old with acute or convalescent COVID-19. Each CDR3 is given with its conserved first and last residue. A D gene is named only where the DNA matches it firmly. Size is omitted from some rows. Given values are once, few, many or a class for expanded clones.

D gene: TRBD1; J gene: TRBJ1-4; V gene: TRBV28; clone size: -; CDR3 DNA: TGTGCCAGCAGAGAACAGGGGAAGCCGACTAATGAAAAACTGTTTTTT; CDR3 protein: CASREQGKPTNEKLFF
D gene: TRBD2; J gene: TRBJ2-1; V gene: TRBV10-3; clone size: -; CDR3 DNA: TGTGCCATCAGTGGCGGGACTAGCGTTTACAATGAGCAGTTCTTC; CDR3 protein: CAISGGTSVYNEQFF
D gene: TRBD1; J gene: TRBJ2-1; V gene: TRBV6-2/TRBV6-3; clone size: once; CDR3 DNA: TGTGCCAGCAGTCCCGGGACAGGGGGCTGGAATGAGCAGTTCTTC; CDR3 protein: CASSPGTGGWNEQFF
D gene: -; J gene: TRBJ1-1; V gene: TRBV28; clone size: -; CDR3 DNA: TGTGCCAGCAGTTTACGGAACACTGAAGCTTTCTTT; CDR3 protein: CASSLRNTEAFF
D gene: TRBD2; J gene: TRBJ2-1; V gene: TRBV11-3; clone size: -; CDR3 DNA: TGTGCCAGCAGCTCACCAAGCGGGGGGAACAATGAGCAGTTCTTC; CDR3 protein: CASSSPSGGNNEQFF
D gene: -; J gene: TRBJ2-7; V gene: TRBV29-1; clone size: -; CDR3 DNA: TGCAGCGTTAAACAGGGCTACGAGCAGTACTTC; CDR3 protein: CSVKQGYEQYF
D gene: TRBD1; J gene: TRBJ2-1; V gene: TRBV24-1; clone size: -; CDR3 DNA: TGTGCCACCAGTGATTCACAGGGGTACTACAATGAGCAGTTCTTC; CDR3 protein: CATSDSQGYYNEQFF
D gene: -; J gene: TRBJ2-3; V gene: TRBV5-1; clone size: -; CDR3 DNA: TGCGCCAGCAGCCACGGCAGGGGAGGCACAGATACGCAGTATTTT; CDR3 protein: CASSHGRGGTDTQYF
D gene: -; J gene: TRBJ1-1; V gene: TRBV7-8; clone size: once; CDR3 DNA: TGTGCCAGCAGCCCGGGTCTAGGGAACACTGAAGCTTTCTTT; CDR3 protein: CASSPGLGNTEAFF
D gene: TRBD1; J gene: TRBJ1-1; V gene: TRBV7-3; clone size: -; CDR3 DNA: TGTGCCAGCAGCTCGACAGGGAGAATGAACACTGAAGCTTTCTTT; CDR3 protein: CASSSTGRMNTEAFF
D gene: TRBD1; J gene: TRBJ2-7; V gene: TRBV5-1; clone size: -; CDR3 DNA: TGCGCCAGCAGCTTGACGGGACAGGGGGCCTACGAGCAGTACTTC; CDR3 protein: CASSLTGQGAYEQYF
D gene: TRBD2; J gene: TRBJ2-1; V gene: TRBV10-3; clone size: -; CDR3 DNA: TGTGCCATCAGTCCGGGCGGGGGGCCATTCAATGAGCAGTTCTTC; CDR3 protein: CAISPGGGPFNEQFF
D gene: TRBD1; J gene: TRBJ2-5; V gene: TRBV19; clone size: -; CDR3 DNA: TGTGCCAGTAGTATAGTTTGGGCGTCTCCACAGGGGAGTTGGGAGACCCAGTACTTC; CDR3 protein: CASSIVWASPQGSWETQYF
D gene: TRBD1; J gene: TRBJ1-3; V gene: TRBV7-2; clone size: -; CDR3 DNA: TGTGCCAGCAGCTTGGGACAGGCGAGTCCTGGAAACACCATATATTTT; CDR3 protein: CASSLGQASPGNTIYF
D gene: -; J gene: TRBJ2-7; V gene: TRBV5-1; clone size: -; CDR3 DNA: TGCGCCAGCACCCAGGGCGGGGGCGATTCCTACGAGCAGTACTTC; CDR3 protein: CASTQGGGDSYEQYF
D gene: -; J gene: TRBJ1-6; V gene: TRBV4-1; clone size: -; CDR3 DNA: TGCGCCAGCAGGATACCGACAGGAAAAAATTCACCCCTCCACTTT; CDR3 protein: CASRIPTGKNSPLHF
D gene: TRBD1; J gene: TRBJ2-3; V gene: TRBV6-5; clone size: -; CDR3 DNA: TGTGCCAGCAGAAACGTGGGACAGAGGGGCACGCAGTATTTT; CDR3 protein: CASRNVGQRGTQYF
D gene: TRBD2; J gene: TRBJ2-3; V gene: TRBV7-9; clone size: -; CDR3 DNA: TGTGCCAGCAGCGAGAGACTAGCGATGAGCACAGATACGCAGTATTTT; CDR3 protein: CASSERLAMSTDTQYF
D gene: -; J gene: TRBJ1-5; V gene: TRBV19; clone size: once; CDR3 DNA: TGTGCCAGTAGCTTCGGTAGAAGCAATCAGCCCCAGCATTTT; CDR3 protein: CASSFGRSNQPQHF
D gene: TRBD1; J gene: TRBJ2-7; V gene: TRBV10-3; clone size: once; CDR3 DNA: TGTGCCACGAGGATCAGCCAGGGGGTAGGCGAGCAGTACTTC; CDR3 protein: CATRISQGVGEQYF
D gene: TRBD2; J gene: TRBJ2-1; V gene: TRBV9; clone size: -; CDR3 DNA: TGTGCCAGCAGCGTAGAATTGTCGGGGGGAACCCTCAATGAGCAGTTCTTC; CDR3 protein: CASSVELSGGTLNEQFF
D gene: TRBD2; J gene: TRBJ2-5; V gene: TRBV5-6; clone size: -; CDR3 DNA: TGTGCCAGCAGCTTGGTCGGGGGGGCAAGGGAGACCCAGTACTTC; CDR3 protein: CASSLVGGARETQYF
D gene: TRBD2; J gene: TRBJ2-5; V gene: TRBV5-1; clone size: -; CDR3 DNA: TGCGCCAGCAGCTCAAGACTAGCGGGGGGGCTAGAGACCCAGTACTTC; CDR3 protein: CASSSRLAGGLETQYF
D gene: -; J gene: TRBJ2-7; V gene: TRBV7-2; clone size: -; CDR3 DNA: TGTGCCAGCAGCCTAACCTACGAGCAGTACTTC; CDR3 protein: CASSLTYEQYF
D gene: TRBD1; J gene: TRBJ1-6; V gene: TRBV7-9; clone size: -; CDR3 DNA: TGTGCCAGCAGCCGGATGTGGGCAGGGGGCTTTTCACCCCTCCACTTT; CDR3 protein: CASSRMWAGGFSPLHF
D gene: TRBD1; J gene: TRBJ2-2; V gene: TRBV10-3; clone size: -; CDR3 DNA: TGTGCCATCAGAGGGACAGGGTTATACGGGGAGCTGTTTTTT; CDR3 protein: CAIRGTGLYGELFF
D gene: TRBD1; J gene: TRBJ2-1; V gene: TRBV6-5; clone size: -; CDR3 DNA: TGTGCCAGCAGTAGACAGGGATTCTCCTACAATGAGCAGTTCTTC; CDR3 protein: CASSRQGFSYNEQFF
D gene: TRBD1; J gene: TRBJ2-7; V gene: TRBV27; clone size: -; CDR3 DNA: TGTGCCAGCAGTCCGGGGACAGGGAAAGCCTACGAGCAGTACTTC; CDR3 protein: CASSPGTGKAYEQYF
D gene: -; J gene: TRBJ1-1; V gene: TRBV6-5; clone size: -; CDR3 DNA: TGTGCCAGCAGCATGGGCCGGGATGAAGCTTTCTTT; CDR3 protein: CASSMGRDEAFF
D gene: TRBD1; J gene: TRBJ2-7; V gene: TRBV19; clone size: -; CDR3 DNA: TGTGCCAGTAGTATAGGGACAGGGGGTTCCTACGAGCAGTACTTC; CDR3 protein: CASSIGTGGSYEQYF
D gene: -; J gene: TRBJ2-4; V gene: TRBV2; clone size: -; CDR3 DNA: TGTGCCAGCAGTTCACAGGTCGGTTGGGGATTGAACATTCAGTACTTC; CDR3 protein: CASSSQVGWGLNIQYF
D gene: -; J gene: TRBJ1-5; V gene: TRBV19; clone size: -; CDR3 DNA: TGTGCCAGTACTTCCCGGGGTCTGGATCAGCCCCAGCATTTT; CDR3 protein: CASTSRGLDQPQHF
D gene: TRBD1; J gene: TRBJ2-7; V gene: TRBV19; clone size: -; CDR3 DNA: TGTGCCAGTAGTATGACACCGGACAGGGCCCCCTACGAGCAGTACTTC; CDR3 protein: CASSMTPDRAPYEQYF
D gene: -; J gene: TRBJ2-7; V gene: TRBV11-2; clone size: -; CDR3 DNA: TGTGCCAGCAGCTTAGAGCAGGGCCCCTACTACGAGCAGTACTTC; CDR3 protein: CASSLEQGPYYEQYF
D gene: TRBD2; J gene: TRBJ2-3; V gene: TRBV28; clone size: -; CDR3 DNA: TGTGCCAGCAGTTTAAGCGGGGGACTTCGAGATACGCAGTATTTT; CDR3 protein: CASSLSGGLRDTQYF
D gene: TRBD1; J gene: TRBJ2-2; V gene: TRBV10-3; clone size: -; CDR3 DNA: TGTGCCATCAGTAACGTCCGGGACAGCCGTCACACCGGGGAGCTGTTTTTT; CDR3 protein: CAISNVRDSRHTGELFF
D gene: -; J gene: TRBJ1-1; V gene: TRBV27; clone size: -; CDR3 DNA: TGTGCCAGCAGTTCACTGACACGACGTGAAGCTTTCTTT; CDR3 protein: CASSSLTRREAFF
D gene: TRBD1; J gene: TRBJ1-2; V gene: TRBV24-1; clone size: few; CDR3 DNA: TGTGCCACCAGTTTGACAGGGGGGCATGGCTACACCTTC; CDR3 protein: CATSLTGGHGYTF
D gene: -; J gene: TRBJ1-1; V gene: TRBV29-1; clone size: -; CDR3 DNA: TGCAGCGTTGAAGAGACAAAGGCCACTGAAGCTTTCTTT; CDR3 protein: CSVEETKATEAFF
D gene: TRBD1; J gene: TRBJ2-7; V gene: TRBV27; clone size: -; CDR3 DNA: TGTGCCAGGGGAAGACAGGGCAACTCCTACGAGCAGTACTTC; CDR3 protein: CARGRQGNSYEQYF
D gene: -; J gene: TRBJ1-4; V gene: TRBV5-1; clone size: -; CDR3 DNA: TGCGCCAGCAGCCCTCAAACAGGGTCCGGCGAAAAACTGTTTTTT; CDR3 protein: CASSPQTGSGEKLFF